This T cell receptor beta chain was profiled in a study of blood T cell repertoires in COVID-19. Turning to the study itself: Donors in the United States, Italy and Spain gave samples during acute or convalescent COVID-19. T cells, B-cell-depleted T cells, or PBMCs provided the cDNA or gDNA that served as material.

The CDR3 runs 16 residues. V lost 3 bases to trimming and J lost 0 bases, with 12 bases between them. Looked up from germline, CDR1 is KGHSH and CDR2 is LQKENI. Recovered status applied to Cohort 3 donors who had two consecutive negative PCRs. It also applied to those with clearance or with symptom resolution. Assay: immunoSEQ multiplex PCR; the TCRdb copy retains only in-frame clones and omits some. The sample contains some 120,000 clones, less than 90% of which appear only once. This clone was recorded only once. V usage is TRBV18 and J usage is TRBJ1-5, with TRBD1 as a possible D gene (5 bases). This clonotype originated in a young man who had recovered from COVID-19. The sample consisted of PBMCs or T cells enriched from blood (not recorded which). The CDR3 coding sequence is TGTGCCAGCTCACCGGGTCAGGGTGGTAGCAATCAGCCCCAGCATTTT. Translating it yields CASSPGQGGSNQPQHF.